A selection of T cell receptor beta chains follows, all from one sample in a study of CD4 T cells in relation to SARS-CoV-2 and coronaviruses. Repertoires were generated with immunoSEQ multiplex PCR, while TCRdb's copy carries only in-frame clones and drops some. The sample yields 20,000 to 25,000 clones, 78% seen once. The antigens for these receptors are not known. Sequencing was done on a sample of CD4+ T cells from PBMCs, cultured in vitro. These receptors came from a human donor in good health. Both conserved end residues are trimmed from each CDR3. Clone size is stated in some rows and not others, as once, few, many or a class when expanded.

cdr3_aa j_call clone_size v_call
ASSFDGTLGETQY TRBJ2-5 . TRBV5-4
ASSPDQGPTYEQY TRBJ2-7 . TRBV9
ASSGTRGDEQY TRBJ2-7 . TRBV12-3/TRBV12-4
ATSGNRDYLSYNEQF TRBJ2-1 . TRBV24-1
ASSLAGGLYEQF TRBJ2-1 once TRBV5-5
ASSLGGASNEQF TRBJ2-1 few TRBV7-9
ASSPSLAANTDTQY TRBJ2-3 few TRBV7-3
ASSLGVGDYNEQF TRBJ2-1 . TRBV5-4
SASGTFGYT TRBJ1-2 . TRBV20-1
ASSLKFYEQY TRBJ2-7 . TRBV14
ASSLFRTVNTEAF TRBJ1-1 . TRBV28